This T cell receptor (beta chain) was documented in a study of a mutant IDH1 vaccine in newly diagnosed glioma. Study background: Each patient was administered eight vaccinations, scheduled in weeks 1, 3, 5, 7, 11, 15, 19 and 23. Initiation of the vaccine course occurred 4-6 weeks after radiotherapy alone, or alongside temozolomide cycles. Patients got radiotherapy, temozolomide, or both beforehand, and most got both.

Study findings and constraints: Whatever changes occurred in top peripheral T cell clonotypes seemed unrelated to pseudoprogression.

Comments on this clone: Its cognate antigen is unknown.

Measured with immunoSEQ multiplex PCR; TCRdb has only the in-frame clones, and not every one. The data hold roughly 11,000 clones, with roughly 91% observed a single time. Time point reported: week 5, during vaccination. Doses comprised 300 ug of mutant IDH1 20-mer peptide each, plus topical imiquimod. CDR1 is LGHNA, CDR2 YNFKEQ, per germline. The CDR3 runs 15 residues. Deletions cut 1 base from V and 4 bases from J, with 12 bases between. This specimen was PBMCs, taken from a glioma patient whose treatment included an IDH1 peptide vaccine. The chain employs TRBV4-2 and TRBJ2-3; D could derive from TRBD1 or TRBD2 (6 bases each). This receptor was taken from a middle-aged woman with glioma. Some clones in this sample may be carry-over from other donors' samples. The DNA for the CDR3 is TGTGCCAGCAGCCAAGTAGAGGGGGGTCCAGATACGCAGTATTTT. Amino acids: CASSQVEGGPDTQYF.